This T cell receptor (beta chain) was profiled in a study of T-cell memory formation after mild COVID-19. General observations from the study: The main location of contracting CD4+ clones was CM and EM, and that of contracting CD8+ clones was EMRA.

Notes on this clonotype: Its antigen is not known.

The 5'RACE method, run with constant-segment primers, produced TCR alpha and TCR beta cDNA libraries (carrying sample barcodes and UMIs). TCRdb recomputed calls from the 5' RACE reads with MiXCR, one row per CDR3 protein. The table has 450,000 or so distinct CDR3 sequences, approximately 23% seen once; the top ten hold roughly an eighth. The trim removed 2 bases at V and 6 bases at J, leaving 14 bases unmatched. The CDR3 is made up of 18 amino acids. The V gene's germline CDR1 is SGHKS and CDR2 YYEKEE (reference sequence). The source material was PBMCs or a T cell subset sorted from them (not recorded which). J is TRBJ2-1 and V is TRBV5-5, with 10 nucleotides matching TRBD2. The receptor was derived from an adult woman who had mild COVID-19 (a few samples of this study predate the infection). Cell type and time point are not known. The CDR3 protein is CASSFRLSASGSRNEQFF. CDR3 sequence (DNA): TGTGCCAGCAGCTTCCGGCTGTCGGCTAGCGGGAGTCGCAATGAGCAGTTCTTC. Looking up the rest from reference TRBV5-5 and TRBJ2-1 gives the full variable domain: DAGVTQSPTHLIKTRGQQVTLRCSPISGHKSVSWYQQVLGQGPQFIFQYYEKEERGRGNFPDRFSARQFPNYSSELNVNALLLGDSALYLCASSFRLSASGSRNEQFFGPGTRLTVL.